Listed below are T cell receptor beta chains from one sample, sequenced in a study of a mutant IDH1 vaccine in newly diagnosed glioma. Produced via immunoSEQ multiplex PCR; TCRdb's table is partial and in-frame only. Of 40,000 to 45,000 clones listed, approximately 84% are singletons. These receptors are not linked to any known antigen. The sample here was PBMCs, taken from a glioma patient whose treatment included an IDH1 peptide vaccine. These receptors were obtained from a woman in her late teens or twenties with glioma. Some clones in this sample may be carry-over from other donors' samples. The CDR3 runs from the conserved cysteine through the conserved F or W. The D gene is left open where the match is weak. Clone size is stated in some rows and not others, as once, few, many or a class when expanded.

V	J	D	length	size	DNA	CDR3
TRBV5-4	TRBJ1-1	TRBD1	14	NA	TGTGCCAGCAGCTCACTACCCTATTACAGGGGGGCTTTCTTT	CASSSLPYYRGAFF
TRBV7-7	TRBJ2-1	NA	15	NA	TGTGCCAGCAGCTTAGTTTTGGAGGGCCTCAATGAGCAGTTCTTC	CASSLVLEGLNEQFF
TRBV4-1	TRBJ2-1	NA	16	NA	TGCGCCAGCAGCCCCCCCACCGGGAGCTCCTACAATGAGCAGTTCTTC	CASSPPTGSSYNEQFF
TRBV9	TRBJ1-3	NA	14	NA	TGTGCCAGCAGCGTAGAGGGGGCTGGAAACACCATATATTTT	CASSVEGAGNTIYF
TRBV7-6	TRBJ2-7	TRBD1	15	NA	TGTGCCAGCAGCTTAGCCTTGACAGGGGGATACGAGCAGTACTTC	CASSLALTGGYEQYF
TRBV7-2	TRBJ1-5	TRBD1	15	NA	TGTGCCAGCAGCTTAAGGGCAGGGGGCCAGGGGCCCCAGCATTTT	CASSLRAGGQGPQHF
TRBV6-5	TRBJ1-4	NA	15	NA	TGTGCCAGCAGTTACTCTAAGGTTCCCAATGAAAAACTGTTTTTT	CASSYSKVPNEKLFF
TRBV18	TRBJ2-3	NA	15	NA	TGTGCCAGCTCACCCGGGCGGCTCAACGCAGATACGCAGTATTTT	CASSPGRLNADTQYF
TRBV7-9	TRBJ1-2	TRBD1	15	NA	TGTGCCAGCAGCTCGGACAGGTCCTCCCCGTATGGCTACACCTTC	CASSSDRSSPYGYTF
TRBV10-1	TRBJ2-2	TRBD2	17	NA	TGCGCCAGCAGTGAAACGCGACTAGCGGGAGTATCCGGGGAGCTGTTTTTT	CASSETRLAGVSGELFF
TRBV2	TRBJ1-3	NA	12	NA	TGTGCCAGCAACGCAGCTGGAAACACCATATATTTT	CASNAAGNTIYF
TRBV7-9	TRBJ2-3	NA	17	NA	TGTGCCAGCAGCTTTAGGAGGGGGGCGCCTGGCACAGATACGCAGTATTTT	CASSFRRGAPGTDTQYF
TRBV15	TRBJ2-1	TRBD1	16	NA	TGTGCCACCAGTTATTTAGTGGGGACAGGGACCGGTGAGCAGTTCTTC	CATSYLVGTGTGEQFF
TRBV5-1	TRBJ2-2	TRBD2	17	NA	TGCGCCAGCAGCTTGGATGGGGCGGGAGGCCTAACCGGGGAGCTGTTTTTT	CASSLDGAGGLTGELFF
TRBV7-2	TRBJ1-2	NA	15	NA	TGTGCCAGCAGCTTAGGGGCAAGGGGACTTTATGGCTACACCTTC	CASSLGARGLYGYTF
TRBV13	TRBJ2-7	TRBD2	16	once	TGTGCCAGCAGCCCCCCGGGACTAGCCGAACCCTACGAGCAGTACTTC	CASSPPGLAEPYEQYF
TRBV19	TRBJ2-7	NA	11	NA	TGTGCCAGTAGTGCAGGAAAAAGGCAGTACTTC	CASSAGKRQYF
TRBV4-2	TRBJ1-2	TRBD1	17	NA	TGTGCCAGCCAAGGTACGAGGGGGACAGGCGCTAACTATGGCTACACCTTC	CASQGTRGTGANYGYTF
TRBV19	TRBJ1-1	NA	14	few	TGTGCCAGTAGTATCACCGGTGTGGTCACTGAAGCTTTCTTT	CASSITGVVTEAFF
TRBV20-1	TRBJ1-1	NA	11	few	TGCAGTGCTACAGAGTGGACTGAAGCTTTCTTT	CSATEWTEAFF
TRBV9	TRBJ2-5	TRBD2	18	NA	TGTGCCAGCAGCGTAGGCCTTTCCCTAGCGGGAGTTACGGAGACCCAGTACTTC	CASSVGLSLAGVTETQYF
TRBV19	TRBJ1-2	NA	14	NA	TGTGCCAGTAGTCCGGCAGGGGACAACTATGGCTACACCTTC	CASSPAGDNYGYTF
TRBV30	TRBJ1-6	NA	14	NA	TGTGCCTGGAGTGTCAGGGGCGGGAATTCACCCCTCCACTTT	CAWSVRGGNSPLHF
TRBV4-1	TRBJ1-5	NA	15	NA	TGCGCCAGCAGCCAAGGGACGACGGTAAATCAGCCCCAGCATTTT	CASSQGTTVNQPQHF
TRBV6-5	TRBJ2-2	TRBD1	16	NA	TGTGCCAGCAGTTACATAACAGGGGGGATCACCGGGGAGCTGTTTTTT	CASSYITGGITGELFF
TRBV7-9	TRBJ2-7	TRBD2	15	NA	TGTGCCAGCAGCCTGGAGCTAGCGGGTGTCTACGAGCAGTACTTC	CASSLELAGVYEQYF
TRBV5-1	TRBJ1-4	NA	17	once	TGCGCCAGCAGCTCTCAGGGAGCTCGAACAACTAATGAAAAACTGTTTTTT	CASSSQGARTTNEKLFF
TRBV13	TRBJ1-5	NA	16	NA	TGTGCCAGCAGCCTCCGGACCGCCTCGGGAAATCAGCCCCAGCATTTT	CASSLRTASGNQPQHF
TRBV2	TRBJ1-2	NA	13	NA	TGTGCCAGCAGTGAAAAGGGTACCTATGGCTACACCTTC	CASSEKGTYGYTF
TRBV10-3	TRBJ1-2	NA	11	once	TGTGCCATCAGTGACGGATATGGCTACACCTTC	CAISDGYGYTF
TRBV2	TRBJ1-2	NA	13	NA	TGTGCCAGCAGTGAGGGACACAGGTATGGCTACACCTTC	CASSEGHRYGYTF
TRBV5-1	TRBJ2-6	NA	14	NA	TGCGCCAGCAGCTTGAGTCCTGGGGCCAACGTCCTGACTTTC	CASSLSPGANVLTF
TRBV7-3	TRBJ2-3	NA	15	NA	TGTGCCAGCAGCTTAGACTGGGCCCGGAGAGATACGCAGTATTTT	CASSLDWARRDTQYF
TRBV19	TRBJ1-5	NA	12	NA	TGTGCCAGTAGTGCCCACGGTCAGCCCCAGCATTTT	CASSAHGQPQHF
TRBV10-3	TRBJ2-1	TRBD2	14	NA	TGTGCCATGCGTAAGACTAGCAATAACGATGAGCAGTTCTTC	CAMRKTSNNDEQFF
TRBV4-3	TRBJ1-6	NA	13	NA	TGCGCCAGCAGCCAAGCGAACAATTCACCCCTCCACTTT	CASSQANNSPLHF
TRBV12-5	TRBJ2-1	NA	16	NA	TGTGCTAGTGGTTTGGTCCCAGACTACCGCCGTCGGGAGCAGTTCTTC	CASGLVPDYRRREQFF
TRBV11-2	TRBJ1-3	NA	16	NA	TGTGCCAGCAGCTATCCCCGGGACTCCCGCTGGAACACCATATATTTT	CASSYPRDSRWNTIYF
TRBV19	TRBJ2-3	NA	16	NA	TGTGCCAGTAGTATCATTTTCCGTTCTAGCACAGATACGCAGTATTTT	CASSIIFRSSTDTQYF
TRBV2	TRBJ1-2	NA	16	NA	TGTGCCAGCAGTGAGGGCAGGGCCCCACCTAACTATGGCTACACCTTC	CASSEGRAPPNYGYTF
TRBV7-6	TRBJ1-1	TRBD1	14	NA	TGTGCCAGCAGTACCGGGACAGGGGGCTGCGCAGCTTTCTTT	CASSTGTGGCAAFF
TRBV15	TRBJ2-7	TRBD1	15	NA	TGTGCCACCAGCAGAGGTGGCCAGGGGGCCTACGAGCAGTACTTC	CATSRGGQGAYEQYF
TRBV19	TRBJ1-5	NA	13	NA	TGTGCCAGTATCGGTTATAGCAATCAGCCCCAGCATTTT	CASIGYSNQPQHF
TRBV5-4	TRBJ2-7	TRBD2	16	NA	TGTGCCAGCAGCCCCCAAGGACTAGCGGGAGTCAACGAGCAGTACTTC	CASSPQGLAGVNEQYF
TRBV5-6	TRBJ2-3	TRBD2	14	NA	TGTGCCAGCATTCTAGCGGGGGGGACAGATACGCAGTATTTT	CASILAGGTDTQYF
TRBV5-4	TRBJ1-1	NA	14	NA	TGTGCCAGCAGCTTGACAAGGGGAAACACTGAAGCTTTCTTT	CASSLTRGNTEAFF
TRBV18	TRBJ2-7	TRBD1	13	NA	TGTGCCAGCTCACAAAGTACAGGGGGCGAGCAGTACTTC	CASSQSTGGEQYF
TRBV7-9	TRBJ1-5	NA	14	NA	TGTGCCAGCAGCTTAGGGGTCGGGGCCCAGCCCCAGCATTTT	CASSLGVGAQPQHF
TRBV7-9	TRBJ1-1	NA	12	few	TGTGCCAGCAGCTTAGCGAACGTCGAAGCTTTCTTT	CASSLANVEAFF
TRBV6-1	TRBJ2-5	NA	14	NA	TGTGCCAGCAGTGAATGGTTCAGGGGTCGAACCCAGTACTTC	CASSEWFRGRTQYF
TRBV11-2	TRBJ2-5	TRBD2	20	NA	TGTGCCAGCAGCTTAGAATTTTGGGCTAGCGGGGGGGACCATCCGGGGACCCAGTACTTC	CASSLEFWASGGDHPGTQYF
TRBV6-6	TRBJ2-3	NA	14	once	TGTGCCAGCAGTTACTCCCAGGGGGGAGATACGCAGTATTTT	CASSYSQGGDTQYF
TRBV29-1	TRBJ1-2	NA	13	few	TGCAGCGTTGACGCAAGGAAGGACTATGGCTACACCTTC	CSVDARKDYGYTF
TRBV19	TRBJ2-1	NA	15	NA	TGTGCCAGTAGTATTGTCGGGAGTGGTACCAATGAGCAGTTCTTC	CASSIVGSGTNEQFF
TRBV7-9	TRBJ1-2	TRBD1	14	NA	TGTGCCAGCAGCTTACCCGGACAGGGTGATGGCTACACCTTC	CASSLPGQGDGYTF